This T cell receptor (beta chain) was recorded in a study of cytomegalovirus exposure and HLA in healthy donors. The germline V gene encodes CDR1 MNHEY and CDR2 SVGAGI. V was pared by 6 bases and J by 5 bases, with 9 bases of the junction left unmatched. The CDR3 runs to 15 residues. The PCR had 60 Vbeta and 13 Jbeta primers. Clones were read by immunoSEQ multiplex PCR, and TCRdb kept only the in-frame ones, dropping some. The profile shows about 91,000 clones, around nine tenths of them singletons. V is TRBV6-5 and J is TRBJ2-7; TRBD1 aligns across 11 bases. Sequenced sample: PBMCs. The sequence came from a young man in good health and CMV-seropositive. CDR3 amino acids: CASRERDRGVNEQYF. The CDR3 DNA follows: TGTGCCAGCAGGGAAAGGGACAGGGGGGTCAACGAGCAGTACTTC.